The next 4 T cell receptor beta chains were all read from a single sample in a study of T cells after yellow fever vaccination. TCRdb re-called the 5' RACE reads with MiXCR, one entry per CDR3 protein. The sample consists of 250,000 to 300,000 distinct CDR3 sequences, under 9% of them appearing once. The specimen was CD4+ T cells sorted from PBMCs, collected 5 days after the yellow fever booster vaccination. These receptor sequences come from a man aged 18 to 35 who received the YFV17D yellow fever vaccine.

This clonotype was observed a few times. The J gene is TRBJ1-3, the V gene TRBV5-1; weak D call: TRBD1 (5 bases). The CDR3 contains 16 residues. Trimming cost V 7 bases and J 1 base, with 18 bases left between them. Germline CDR1 and CDR2: SGHRS and YFSETQ. The CDR3 here is CASFNGHTGSGNTIYF. The DNA of the CDR3 is TGCGCCAGCTTTAACGGACACACCGGATCTGGAAACACCATATATTTT. The full variable domain, completed using reference TRBV5-1 and TRBJ1-3, is KAGVTQTPRYLIKTRGQQVTLSCSPISGHRSVSWYQQTPGQGLQFLFEYFSETQRNKGNFPGRFSGRQFSNSRSEMNVSTLELGDSALYLCASFNGHTGSGNTIYFGEGSWLTVV.

There are a few counts of this clonotype. This sequence joins TRBV7-9 and TRBJ2-5; possible D gene TRBD1, 5 bases. The ends were cut back, 3 bases at V and 5 bases at J, with 10 bases in the middle. Germline-derived CDR1 and CDR2 are SEHNR and FQNEAQ (reference sequence). CDR3 length equals 13 residues. The CDR3 here is CASSFRAGETQYF. For the CDR3, the DNA is TGTGCCAGCAGCTTCAGGGCCGGCGAGACCCAGTACTTC.

The chain links TRBV21-1 to TRBJ2-1; the table assigns TRBD2, which was not confirmed against the DNA. TRBV21-1 is a recognized pseudogene. This CDR3 region has 14 residues. The chain's CDR3 is CASSEEGGEGEQFF. The CDR3 DNA reads as TGTGCCAGCAGCGAAGAAGGAGGGGAGGGTGAGCAGTTCTTC.

This clonotype has a handful of counts. The chain has TRBV19 and TRBJ2-6, with 11 bases lining up with TRBD1. In germline, CDR1 is LNHDA, CDR2 SQIVND (reference sequence). Germline trimming cut 6 bases from V and 1 base from J; bases unmatched to any gene: 11. This CDR3 has 19 residues. CDR3 DNA: TGTGCCAGTAGCGCATCCCGGACAGGGGGCTGGTCTGGGGCCAACGTCCTGACTTTC. It specifies CASSASRTGGWSGANVLTF. Combining the CDR3 with reference TRBV19 and TRBJ2-6 gives the whole variable domain DGGITQSPKYLFRKEGQNVTLSCEQNLNHDAMYWYRQDPGQGLRLIYYSQIVNDFQKGDIAEGYSVSREKKESFPLTVTSAQKNPTAFYLCASSASRTGGWSGANVLTFGAGSRLTVL.